Following are 2 T cell receptor beta chains from one sample sequenced in a study of shared clonotypes between healthy human individuals. The naive CD8 population came from CD45RO-negative cells selected for CCR7, without terminally differentiated effector memory CD45RA+ cells. The method was immunoSEQ multiplex PCR; TCRdb's version includes in-frame clones alone and lacks a portion of them. The sample records roughly 2.1 million clones, roughly 91% being singletons. The sample taken for sequencing was naive CD8+ T cells from PBMCs. The origin of the receptors is a young man in good health. Some clones in this sample may be carry-over from other donors' samples.

CDR3 bases: TGTGCCAGCAGTGACGCGGGGGGGTACCCCTACGAGCAGTACTTC. Encoded protein: CASSDAGGYPYEQYF. V and J are TRBV28 and TRBJ2-7; 9 bases are shared with TRBD2. Looked up from germline, CDR1 is MDHEN and CDR2 is SYDVKM. V shed 5 bases and J 2 bases; nucleotides not matched to a gene: 7. The CDR3 covers 15 residues.

The chain has TRBV27 and TRBJ1-1; weak D call: TRBD1 (5 bases). Germline V lookup: CDR1 MNHEY, CDR2 SMNVEV (reference sequence). Between the trimmed V and J ends, which lost 2 bases and 4 bases, there was a span of 8 bases. There are 13 residues in the CDR3. DNA for the CDR3: TGTGCCAGCAGTTTAGGGGGAATCACTGAAGCTTTCTTT. This translates into CASSLGGITEAFF.